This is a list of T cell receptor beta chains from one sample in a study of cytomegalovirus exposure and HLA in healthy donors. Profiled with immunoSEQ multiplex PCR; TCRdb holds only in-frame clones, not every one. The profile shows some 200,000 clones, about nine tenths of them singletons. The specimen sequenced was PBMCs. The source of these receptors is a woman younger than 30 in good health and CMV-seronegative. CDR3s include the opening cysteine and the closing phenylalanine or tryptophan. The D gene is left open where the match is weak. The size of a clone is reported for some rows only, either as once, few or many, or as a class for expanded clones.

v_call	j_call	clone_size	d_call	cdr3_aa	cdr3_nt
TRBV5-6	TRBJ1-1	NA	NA	CASSALWQGTEAFF	TGTGCCAGCAGCGCCTTATGGCAGGGCACTGAAGCTTTCTTT
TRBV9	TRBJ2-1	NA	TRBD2	CASSGSTGGTNEQFF	TGTGCCAGCAGCGGGTCGACCGGGGGGACCAATGAGCAGTTCTTC
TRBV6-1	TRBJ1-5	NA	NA	CASSEQAGYSNQPQHF	TGTGCCAGCAGTGAACAGGCAGGGTATAGCAATCAGCCCCAGCATTTT
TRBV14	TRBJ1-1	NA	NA	CASSQVQGSTEAFF	TGTGCCAGCAGCCAAGTTCAGGGGTCCACTGAAGCTTTCTTT
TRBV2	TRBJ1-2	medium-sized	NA	CASSARGPNYGYTF	TGTGCCAGCAGTGCCAGGGGACCTAACTATGGCTACACCTTC
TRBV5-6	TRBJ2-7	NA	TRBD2	CASSLQLAGVLEQYF	TGTGCCAGCAGCTTGCAGCTAGCGGGAGTTTTGGAGCAGTACTTC
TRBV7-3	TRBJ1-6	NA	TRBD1	CASSHGGQGVPLHF	TGTGCCAGCAGCCATGGGGGACAGGGTGTACCCCTCCACTTT
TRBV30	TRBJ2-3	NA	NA	CAWSVRGMGLTGYTDTQYF	TGTGCCTGGAGTGTAAGGGGCATGGGGCTAACAGGATACACAGATACGCAGTATTTT
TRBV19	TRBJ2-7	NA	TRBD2	CARRGVSRRTWEQYF	TGTGCCAGGCGGGGGGTGAGCCGACGTACGTGGGAGCAGTACTTC
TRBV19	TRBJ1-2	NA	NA	CASSMSSFGVAYGYTF	TGTGCCAGTAGTATGTCCTCCTTCGGAGTAGCCTATGGCTACACCTTC